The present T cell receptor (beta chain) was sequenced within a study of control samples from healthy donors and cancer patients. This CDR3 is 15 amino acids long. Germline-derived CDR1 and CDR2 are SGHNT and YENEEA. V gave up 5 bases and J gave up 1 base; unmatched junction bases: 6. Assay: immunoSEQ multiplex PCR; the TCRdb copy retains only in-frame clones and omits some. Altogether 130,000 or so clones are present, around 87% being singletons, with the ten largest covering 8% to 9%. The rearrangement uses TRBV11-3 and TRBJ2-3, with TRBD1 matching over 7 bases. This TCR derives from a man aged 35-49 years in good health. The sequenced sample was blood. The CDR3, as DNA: TGTGCCAGCAGCAAATTGACAGGGCGCACAGATACGCAGTATTTT. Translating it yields CASSKLTGRTDTQYF.